This T cell receptor (beta chain) was sequenced for a study of Ad26.COV2.S vaccination and SARS-CoV-2 variants. The repertoire was sequenced with immunoSEQ multiplex PCR; TCRdb's copy has only in-frame clones and lacks some. The top ten clones hold approximately 5% of a sample with 330,000 or so clones, 85% to 90% of them seen once. The CDR3 is made up of 13 amino acids. CDR1 and CDR2 from the germline V gene are SGHRS and YFSETQ. With 0 bases removed from V and 7 bases from J, the gap between germline ends came to 10 bases. The sample's treatment: around 19 received Ad26.COV2.S at low or high dose, single or two shots; a few received placebo; per-sample allocation not given. Each sample was drawn 63 days after the first injection (of vaccine or placebo).

The TCR comes from a person aged 18-65 years who received the Ad26.COV2.S COVID-19 vaccine or a placebo. This specimen was peripheral blood, taken in a trial of Ad26.COV2.S vaccine versus placebo. The chain has TRBV5-1 and TRBJ1-1, with unresolved D. CDR3 protein: CASSLGPPLEAFF. The CDR3 DNA is TGCGCCAGCAGCTTGGGCCCCCCCCTTGAAGCTTTCTTT.